The 24 T cell receptor beta chains below all came from one sample that was sequenced in a study of cytomegalovirus exposure and HLA in healthy donors. The PCR was carried out with 60 Vbeta primers and 13 Jbeta primers. Repertoires were generated with immunoSEQ multiplex PCR, while TCRdb's copy carries only in-frame clones and drops some. Among some 170,000 clones, 72% were seen once, and the ten largest hold less than 2.5%. The sample consisted of PBMCs. The receptors here all came from a human donor in good health.

This rearrangement joins TRBV30 to TRBJ1-5; D not certain. Trimming took 0 bases from V and 0 from J, leaving 12 bases between them. Germline V gene lookup returns CDR1 GTSNPN and CDR2 SVGIG (reference sequence). This CDR3 has 16 residues. CDR3 in DNA: TGTGCCTGGAGTGTAGCGGACCTCTATAGCAATCAGCCCCAGCATTTT. Protein: CAWSVADLYSNQPQHF.

The table lists this clone with a count of one. This chain uses TRBV4-1 with TRBJ1-3; TRBD1 agrees at 8 bases. Germline CDR1 and CDR2: MGHRA and YSYEKL. Trimming took 4 bases from V and 4 from J; bases not matched to a gene: 6. The CDR3 has 15 amino acids. CDR3: CASSPRTGQGNTIYF. Written as DNA, the CDR3 is TGCGCCAGCAGCCCCCGGACAGGGCAGGGAAACACCATATATTTT.

This clone was counted only a few times. V usage is TRBV6-5 and J usage is TRBJ1-1; D uncertain. Trimming took 3 bases from V and 4 from J, leaving 9 bases between them. The CDR3 runs to 13 residues. Germline lookup yields CDR1 MNHEY and CDR2 SVGAGI. CDR3 in DNA: TGTGCCAGCAGTTATAGGCCGGGCACTGAAGCTTTCTTT. This translates into CASSYRPGTEAFF.

The V and J genes are TRBV11-3 and TRBJ2-7, with 9 positions matching TRBD1. CDR1 SGHNT and CDR2 YENEEA come from the germline V gene. Trimming removed 3 bases from V and 4 bases from J; junction bases left unmatched: 7. This CDR3 contains 15 residues. In DNA, the CDR3 is TGTGCCAGCAGCTTTAGGACAGGGGAATCATACGAGCAGTACTTC. Its translation: CASSFRTGESYEQYF.

This chain connects TRBV27 to TRBJ2-5; 7 bases fit TRBD2. CDR1 is MNHEY, CDR2 SMNVEV, per germline (reference sequence). The CDR3 totals 15 residues. Unmatched junction bases numbered 7, after V lost 3 bases and J lost 3 bases. CDR3 DNA: TGTGCCAGCAGTTTTTCTGGGGGGGGAAAAGAGACCCAGTACTTC. Its translation: CASSFSGGGKETQYF.

The chain joins TRBV4-1 to TRBJ1-1; D is ambiguous. Germline CDR1 and CDR2: MGHRA and YSYEKL. Trimming removed 3 bases from V and 0 bases from J, with 14 bases in between. The CDR3 is 16 amino acids. CDR3 DNA sequence: TGCGCCAGCAGCCATCTCCTAGGAGGGTTGAACACTGAAGCTTTCTTT. Its protein is CASSHLLGGLNTEAFF.

V and J are TRBV10-3 and TRBJ2-2; D unclear. V was shortened by 8 bases and J by 0 bases, with 13 bases between the two germline ends. The germline CDR1 and CDR2 sequences are ENHRY and SYGVKD. The CDR3 has 15 amino acids. This chain's CDR3 is CAIRNSDANTGELFF. CDR3 bases: TGTGCCATCCGTAACAGTGACGCGAACACCGGGGAGCTGTTTTTT.

The chain combines TRBV6-5 with TRBJ1-2; no firm D call. The CDR3 covers 13 residues. Germline CDR1 and CDR2: MNHEY and SVGAGI. V lost 0 bases to trimming and J lost 6 bases, with 8 bases between them. The CDR3 spells CASSYSEEDGYTF. CDR3 sequence (DNA): TGTGCCAGCAGTTACTCAGAAGAGGATGGCTACACCTTC.

The chain carries TRBV7-2 and TRBJ1-2; weak D call: TRBD1 (6 bases). The CDR3 is 16 amino acids. The germline CDR1 and CDR2 sequences are SGHTA and FQGNSA. Trimming took 5 bases from V and 4 from J, leaving 20 bases between them. This CDR3 is CASSRPRGGAVYGYTF. In DNA form, the CDR3 reads TGTGCCAGCAGCCGCCCCCGAGGGGGGGCAGTCTATGGCTACACCTTC.

This clone was counted a single time. The chain has TRBV29-1 and TRBJ2-5; D is possibly TRBD1 (5 bases). From germline, CDR1 is SQVTM and CDR2 ANQGSEA. This CDR3 region has 16 residues. V was shortened by 2 bases and J by 2 bases, with 18 bases between the two germline ends. CDR3 sequence: CSVESGFDSLQETQYF. The CDR3 nucleotides are TGCAGCGTTGAATCGGGTTTCGACAGCCTGCAAGAGACCCAGTACTTC.

This clone occurred once. The chain carries TRBV7-8 and TRBJ2-7; D might be TRBD2 (6 bases). The CDR3 loop spans 14 amino acids. Germline assignment: CDR1 SGHVS and CDR2 FQNEAQ. V was clipped by 6 bases and J by 0 bases, with 12 bases between them. CDR3 sequence reads: CASSQDGSSYEQYF. CDR3 in DNA: TGTGCCAGCAGTCAAGACGGGAGCTCCTACGAGCAGTACTTC. The whole variable domain, filled in from reference TRBV7-8 and TRBJ2-7, reads GAGVSQSPRYKVAKRGQDVALRCDPISGHVSLFWYQQALGQGPEFLTYFQNEAQLDKSGLPSDRFFAERPEGSVSTLKIQRTQQEDSAVYLCASSQDGSSYEQYFGPGTRLTVT.

The V gene is TRBV5-1, the J gene TRBJ1-3, with a tentative D call TRBD1 (6 bases). The CDR3 has 15 amino acids. Germline CDR1 SGHRS, CDR2 YFSETQ. The V end lost 2 bases, the J end lost 0 bases, and 9 bases lay between the germline ends. The CDR3 sequence is CASSLAGASGNTIYF. DNA of the CDR3: TGCGCCAGCAGCTTAGCGGGGGCCTCTGGAAACACCATATATTTT.

This clone was seen a single time. This chain joins TRBV13 and TRBJ1-6; TRBD1 matches at 7 bases. The CDR3 runs 16 residues. The V gene end was trimmed by 1 base and the J gene end by 5 bases; junction bases not matched to a gene: 5. Germline V CDR1 and CDR2: PRHDT, FYEKMQ (reference sequence). This CDR3 reads CASSLVGTDHNSPLHF. The CDR3, as DNA: TGTGCCAGCAGCTTAGTTGGGACAGATCATAATTCACCCCTCCACTTT. The full variable domain, completed using reference TRBV13 and TRBJ1-6, is AAGVIQSPRHLIKEKRETATLKCYPIPRHDTVYWYQQGPGQDPQFLISFYEKMQSDKGSIPDRFSAQQFSDYHSELNMSSLELGDSALYFCASSLVGTDHNSPLHFGNGTRLTVT.

This clone was detected only once. The chain joins TRBV7-8 to TRBJ2-1; D perhaps matches TRBD1 (5 bases). Trimming pared 5 bases from V and 4 bases from J, leaving 21 bases between. The CDR3 runs to 17 residues. Germline CDR1 and CDR2: SGHVS and FQNEAQ. This chain's CDR3 is CASSLGLHRSPYNEQFF. The CDR3 DNA is TGTGCCAGCAGCCTAGGTCTCCACAGGAGCCCTTACAATGAGCAGTTCTTC.

This chain joins TRBV5-5 and TRBJ1-4, with D perhaps matching TRBD1 (6 bases). The CDR3 is 16 residues long. From germline, CDR1 is SGHKS and CDR2 YYEKEE (reference sequence). Trimming removed 5 bases at V and 5 bases at J, with 19 bases between. For the CDR3, the DNA is TGTGCCAGCAGTCTTGGGCTACAGGGACGGAATGAAAAACTGTTTTTT. Protein: CASSLGLQGRNEKLFF.

V and J are TRBV7-2 and TRBJ2-4; 9 bases line up with TRBD2. V lost 8 bases, J lost 3 bases, and 5 bases stayed unmatched. The CDR3 has 14 amino acids. The germline V gene has CDR1 SGHTA and CDR2 FQGNSA. The CDR3 loop is CASSQAGGKNIQYF. In DNA, the CDR3 is TGTGCCAGCTCCCAAGCGGGGGGCAAAAACATTCAGTACTTC.

This chain links TRBV11-1 with TRBJ2-3; 9 positions match TRBD2. The CDR3 extends over 16 amino acids. The germline V gene encodes CDR1 SGHAT and CDR2 FQDESV (reference sequence). Losses at the gene ends were 3 bases for V and 2 bases for J; bases not matched to a gene: 6. In DNA form, the CDR3 reads TGTGCCAGCAGCTTTTTAGCGGGGGCCTTCACAGATACGCAGTATTTT. It translates to CASSFLAGAFTDTQYF.

This clone was seen a few times. The V call is TRBV30, the J call TRBJ1-1; D is uncertain. Germline CDR1 and CDR2: GTSNPN and SVGIG (reference sequence). The CDR3 is made up of 13 amino acids. Trimming removed 1 base from V and 0 bases from J, with 6 bases in between. The CDR3 loop is CAWSEQMNTEAFF. In DNA form, the CDR3 reads TGTGCCTGGAGTGAACAGATGAACACTGAAGCTTTCTTT. The full variable domain, in which reference TRBV30 and TRBJ1-1 provide the parts outside the CDR3, is SQTIHQWPATLVQPVGSPLSLECTVEGTSNPNLYWYRQAAGRGLQLLFYSVGIGQISSEVPQNLSASRPQDRQFILSSKKLLLSDSGFYLCAWSEQMNTEAFFGQGTRLTVV.

The rearrangement uses TRBV9 and TRBJ2-7; D remains unclear. V was cut by 0 bases and J by 3 bases, with 4 bases left in between. The germline gives CDR1 SGDLS, CDR2 YYNGEE. The CDR3 totals 12 residues. The CDR3 protein is CASSVDGYEQYF. CDR3 DNA: TGTGCCAGCAGCGTAGACGGCTACGAGCAGTACTTC.

This sequence joins TRBV29-1 and TRBJ1-1; 8 nucleotides match TRBD1. CDR3 length equals 13 residues. From germline, CDR1 is SQVTM and CDR2 ANQGSEA. Trimming took 7 bases from V and 1 from J; bases not matched to a gene: 5. In DNA, the CDR3 is TGCAGCGCACAACAGGGGGGGAACACTGAAGCTTTCTTT. The encoded protein is CSAQQGGNTEAFF.

The chain carries TRBV2 and TRBJ1-2; D is ambiguous. This CDR3 region has 12 residues. Germline loops: CDR1 SNHLY, CDR2 FYNNEI. Trimming left V 6 bases short and J 6 bases short, with 11 bases between. Here the CDR3 reads CASSPHTNGYTF. In DNA form, the CDR3 reads TGTGCCAGCAGCCCTCACACTAATGGCTACACCTTC.

The chain couples TRBV7-2 to TRBJ1-5; D unresolved. CDR3 size: 12 residues. V was shortened by 5 bases and J by 4 bases, with 6 bases between the two germline ends. Germline values: CDR1 SGHTA, CDR2 FQGNSA. The CDR3 protein is CASSESNQPQHF. CDR3 bases: TGTGCCAGCAGCGAGAGTAATCAGCCCCAGCATTTT.

The rearrangement joins TRBV5-4 to TRBJ2-7, with D hard to call. The V end was cut by 1 base, the J end by 0 bases, with 11 bases between. The CDR3 extends over 15 amino acids. CDR1 is SGHNT, CDR2 YYREEE, per germline (reference sequence). CDR3 residues: CASSLIGSSSYEQYF. CDR3 coding DNA: TGTGCCAGCAGCTTGATCGGGTCGAGCTCCTACGAGCAGTACTTC.

Points on this clone: The germline gene is not matched at one end of the junction; a read error may be the cause. This chain uses TRBV27 with TRBJ2-7, with 8 bases fitting TRBD1. Germline V CDR1 and CDR2: MNHEY, SMNVEV (reference sequence). This CDR3 comprises 14 residues. The DNA for the CDR3 is TGTGCCAGCAGACCAGGACAGGGCTCCCACGAGCAGTACTTC. It specifies CASRPGQGSHEQYF.